Each of the 25 T cell receptor beta chains below was sequenced from the same sample in a study of glioma-infiltrating T cells after dendritic cell vaccination. Generated by immunoSEQ multiplex PCR, the TCRdb table keeps only in-frame clones and is missing some. The table records around 97,000 clones, around 81% of them present only once. The sample was blood, taken before dendritic cell vaccination. These TCRs come from a human donor with glioblastoma.

This sequence joins TRBV7-8 and TRBJ2-3; possibly TRBD2 for D (6 bases). The CDR3 extends over 15 amino acids. CDR1 SGHVS and CDR2 FQNEAQ come from the germline V gene. The V end lost 6 bases, the J end lost 3 bases, and 16 bases lay between the germline ends. CDR3 nucleotides: TGTGCCAGCAGGCGGATCGGAGGGGAGACAGATACGCAGTATTTT. Its protein product is CASRRIGGETDTQYF.

J is TRBJ2-5 and V is TRBV6-6; TRBD1 might be the D (6 bases). Trimming removed 1 base from V and 5 bases from J, with 11 bases in between. The CDR3 loop spans 14 amino acids. CDR1 is MNHNY and CDR2 is SVGAGI in the germline V gene (reference sequence). The CDR3 reads CASSYWGRPETQYF. In DNA, the CDR3 is TGTGCCAGCAGTTACTGGGGGCGTCCGGAGACCCAGTACTTC.

CDR3 nucleotide sequence: TGTGCCAGCAGCTCTAGCGGGGGGCTTATCAATGAGCAGTTCTTC. It specifies CASSSSGGLINEQFF. The chain employs TRBV7-9 and TRBJ2-1; 11 nucleotides match TRBD2. V lost 4 bases and J lost 6; bases outside the gene matches: 5. Per germline, CDR1 SEHNR and CDR2 FQNEAQ (reference sequence). This CDR3 contains 15 residues.

This clone appeared a few times. The V gene is TRBV10-3, the J gene TRBJ1-2, with TRBD1 matching 9 bases. Trimming cost V 3 bases and J 2 bases; bases outside gene matches: 7. This CDR3 spans 16 amino acids. Germline V CDR1 and CDR2: ENHRY, SYGVKD. The CDR3 DNA sequence: TGTGCCATCAGTGAAGGTTTGGGACAGGGAAACTATGGCTACACCTTC. Translating it yields CAISEGLGQGNYGYTF.

This chain links TRBV19 with TRBJ2-3, with 7 bases aligning to TRBD2. Trimming took 2 bases from V and 6 from J; bases not matched to a gene: 2. From germline, CDR1 is LNHDA and CDR2 SQIVND (reference sequence). CDR3 length: 13 residues. CDR3 loop: CASSILGGDTQYF. The CDR3 nucleotides read TGTGCCAGTAGTATATTGGGGGGGGATACGCAGTATTTT. The whole variable domain, remainder taken from reference TRBV19 and TRBJ2-3, is DGGITQSPKYLFRKEGQNVTLSCEQNLNHDAMYWYRQDPGQGLRLIYYSQIVNDFQKGDIAEGYSVSREKKESFPLTVTSAQKNPTAFYLCASSILGGDTQYFGPGTRLTVL.

The CDR3 coding sequence is TGTGCCAGCAGCCTCACGGGGGGGTACACTGAAGCTTTCTTT. Translation: CASSLTGGYTEAFF. The gene calls are TRBV5-6 and TRBJ1-1; the D gene is possibly TRBD1 (5 bases). Germline V lookup: CDR1 SGHDT, CDR2 YYEEEE. The CDR3 runs to 14 residues. V lost 4 bases and J lost 3, with 13 bases in between.

This chain's CDR3 is CASSQEQGSEKLFF. As DNA, the CDR3 is TGCGCCAGCAGCCAAGAGCAGGGGTCTGAAAAACTGTTTTTT. The gene calls are TRBV4-3 and TRBJ1-4; a weak D match, TRBD1 (6 bases). The CDR3 sequence is 14 residues long. CDR1 and CDR2 (germline): LGHNA, YSLEER. The V and J ends lost 0 bases and 7 bases respectively, with 9 bases between them.

This clone appeared a single time. The V and J genes are TRBV4-1 and TRBJ2-6; D gene ambiguous. V lost 0 bases, J lost 0 bases, and 9 bases lay in between. This CDR3 contains 17 residues. Germline values: CDR1 MGHRA, CDR2 YSYEKL. The CDR3: CASSQDSGRSGANVLTF. Written as DNA, the CDR3 is TGCGCCAGCAGCCAAGACTCAGGCCGCTCTGGGGCCAACGTCCTGACTTTC.

Points on this clone: This same CDR3 is encoded by further DNA sequences in the sample. The chain uses TRBV6-1 and TRBJ1-5; D might be TRBD1 (5 bases). CDR3 length: 13 amino acids. Germline V gene sequence: CDR1 MNHNS, CDR2 SASEGT. V was shortened by 4 bases and J by 5 bases, with 9 bases between the two germline ends. The CDR3 sequence is CASSGQLDQPQHF. The DNA of the CDR3 is TGTGCCAGCAGTGGACAGCTTGATCAGCCCCAGCATTTT.

The chain combines TRBV19 with TRBJ1-2, with 8 bases matching TRBD1. CDR1 LNHDA and CDR2 SQIVND come from the germline V gene (reference sequence). The CDR3 covers 16 residues. J lost 5 bases, V lost 7 bases, and 15 bases had no gene match. The CDR3 sequence is CASTSRTGSTLYGYTF. CDR3 coding DNA: TGTGCCAGTACATCCAGGACAGGGAGTACCCTGTATGGCTACACCTTC.

The chain is built from TRBV5-1 and TRBJ2-5; possibly TRBD2 for D (6 bases). The CDR3 has 14 amino acids. CDR1 and CDR2 from the germline V gene are SGHRS and YFSETQ. Trimming removed 1 base from V and 7 bases from J, with 14 bases in between. The CDR3 loop is CASSLSGSGGTQYF. The DNA of the CDR3 is TGCGCCAGCAGCTTGTCGGGGTCCGGGGGGACCCAGTACTTC.

The chain is built from TRBV27 and TRBJ1-1; D is possibly TRBD1 (5 bases). The germline V gene encodes CDR1 MNHEY and CDR2 SMNVEV (reference sequence). CDR3 length equals 15 residues. V lost 6 bases to trimming and J lost 3 bases, with 17 bases between them. The CDR3 DNA reads as TGTGCCAGCAGCCGAGCGGTGGGGGGGTACACTGAAGCTTTCTTT. Translated, it gives CASSRAVGGYTEAFF.

The gene calls are TRBV10-1 and TRBJ2-5; D is perhaps TRBD2 (6 bases). The DNA matches TRBJ2-7 better at its end, which makes the J call doubtful. Looked up from germline, CDR1 is WNHNN and CDR2 is SYGVQD (reference sequence). The length of the CDR3 is 13 residues. The CDR3 nucleotides are TGCGCCAGCAGTGCCTCGGGGGAGAGCGAGCAGTACTTC. Translating gives CASSASGESEQYF.

CDR3 coding DNA: TGTGCCAGCAGTTTACAGGGAAACCTCTATGGCTACACCTTC. Its protein is CASSLQGNLYGYTF. The J gene is TRBJ1-2, the V gene TRBV27, with D possibly being TRBD1 (5 bases). The CDR3 has 14 residues. V lost 2 bases, J lost 4 bases, and 11 bases lay in between. Germline values: CDR1 MNHEY, CDR2 SMNVEV (reference sequence).

This sequence joins TRBV7-9 and TRBJ1-2; a weak D match, TRBD1 (6 bases). Trimming removed 1 base from V and 2 bases from J, with 23 bases in between. Germline assignment: CDR1 SEHNR and CDR2 FQNEAQ (reference sequence). This CDR3 contains 19 residues. The CDR3 DNA is TGTGCCAGCAGCTTAGTATTTAGAAGGCGGACAGTGGGGAACTATGGCTACACCTTC. This sequence encodes CASSLVFRRRTVGNYGYTF. Variable domain in full (rest from reference TRBV7-9 and TRBJ1-2): DTGVSQNPRHKITKRGQNVTFRCDPISEHNRLYWYRQTLGQGPEFLTYFQNEAQLEKSRLLSDRFSAERPKGSFSTLEIQRTEQGDSAMYLCASSLVFRRRTVGNYGYTFGSGTRLTVV.

This rearrangement joins TRBV5-1 to TRBJ2-1, with 8 bases identical to TRBD2. Trimming removed 1 base from V and 5 bases from J; junction bases left unmatched: 17. There are 19 residues in the CDR3. The germline CDR1 and CDR2 sequences are SGHRS and YFSETQ. CDR3 nucleotide sequence: TGCGCCAGCAGCTTGTCCGGGACCCGGGGGGGGAGCGACAACAATGAGCAGTTCTTC. Translated: CASSLSGTRGGSDNNEQFF.

This sequence joins TRBV19 and TRBJ2-5; D gene ambiguous. The J call may be faulty, since TRBJ2-7 better matches the DNA end. The CDR3 length is 13 residues. CDR1 LNHDA and CDR2 SQIVND come from the germline V gene (reference sequence). The CDR3 sequence is CASSIDPNYEQYF. CDR3 nucleotides: TGTGCCAGTAGTATAGATCCAAACTACGAGCAGTACTTC.

The chain joins TRBV5-6 to TRBJ2-3; 7 nucleotides line up with TRBD2. The V gene end was trimmed by 1 base and the J gene end by 3 bases; junction bases not matched to a gene: 5. The V gene's germline CDR1 is SGHDT and CDR2 YYEEEE. The CDR3 has 15 residues. CDR3 region: CASSLTSVGTDTQYF. The CDR3 bases are TGTGCCAGCAGCTTGACTAGCGTTGGGACAGATACGCAGTATTTT.

The chain links TRBV5-6 to TRBJ1-1, with TRBD1 as a possible D gene (5 bases). The germline V gene has CDR1 SGHDT and CDR2 YYEEEE. The CDR3 consists of 14 residues. Deletions cut 7 bases from V and 5 bases from J, with 18 bases between. CDR3 sequence reads: CASAAYRYMTEAFF. The CDR3, as DNA: TGTGCCAGCGCCGCCTACAGGTATATGACTGAAGCTTTCTTT. The whole variable domain, remainder taken from reference TRBV5-6 and TRBJ1-1, is DAGVTQSPTHLIKTRGQQVTLRCSPKSGHDTVSWYQQALGQGPQFIFQYYEEEERQRGNFPDRFSGHQFPNYSSELNVNALLLGDSALYLCASAAYRYMTEAFFGQGTRLTVV.

The rearrangement links TRBV7-8 to TRBJ1-5; D call uncertain. The germline V gene encodes CDR1 SGHVS and CDR2 FQNEAQ. This CDR3 is built from 15 residues. Between the trimmed V and J ends, which lost 2 bases and 2 bases, there was a span of 10 bases. DNA of the CDR3: TGTGCCAGCAGCTTAAGGCAGCGGGGCAATCAGCCCCAGCATTTT. Amino acids: CASSLRQRGNQPQHF.

V is TRBV5-4 and J is TRBJ2-1; D may be TRBD2 (5 bases). There are 14 residues in the CDR3. Germline lookup yields CDR1 SGHNT and CDR2 YYREEE (reference sequence). V lost 2 bases, J lost 4 bases, and 10 bases lay in between. CDR3 sequence: CASSFSGTYNEQFF. For the CDR3, the DNA is TGTGCCAGCAGCTTCTCGGGAACGTACAATGAGCAGTTCTTC.

This clone is a singleton in its sample. The rearrangement uses TRBV25-1 and TRBJ1-1; D may be TRBD1 (6 bases). Per the germline V gene, CDR1 is MGHDK and CDR2 is SYGVNS. The CDR3 extends over 15 amino acids. Between the trimmed V and J ends, which lost 3 bases and 0 bases, there was a span of 11 bases. The CDR3: CASSEPGDMNTEAFF. DNA for the CDR3: TGTGCCAGCAGTGAGCCCGGGGACATGAACACTGAAGCTTTCTTT. The full variable domain, in which reference TRBV25-1 and TRBJ1-1 provide the parts outside the CDR3, is EADIYQTPRYLVIGTGKKITLECSQTMGHDKMYWYQQDPGMELHLIHYSYGVNSTEKGDLSSESTVSRIRTEHFPLTLESARPSHTSQYLCASSEPGDMNTEAFFGQGTRLTVV.

In the case of this clone: The identical CDR3 is also encoded by other nucleotide sequences in the sample. The rearrangement joins TRBV7-2 to TRBJ2-7; 8 bases line up with TRBD1. V lost 1 base, J lost 7 bases, and 6 bases stayed unmatched. The CDR3 consists of 14 residues. Per the germline V gene, CDR1 is SGHTA and CDR2 is FQGNSA. Here the CDR3 DNA reads TGTGCCAGCAGCTTAGGAGGACAGGGTCGTGAGCAGTACTTC. Translated, it gives CASSLGGQGREQYF.

The chain uses TRBV29-1 and TRBJ2-1; 7 nucleotides line up with TRBD2. The CDR3 has 13 residues. Per germline, CDR1 SQVTM and CDR2 ANQGSEA. With 6 bases clipped from V and 4 bases from J, the junction kept 6 bases outside the gene matches. CDR3 in DNA: TGCAGCGTGGGGCCGGGGGGATACAATGAGCAGTTCTTC. Its translation: CSVGPGGYNEQFF.

V and J are TRBV7-9 and TRBJ1-2, with 7 positions matching TRBD1. Germline assignment: CDR1 SEHNR and CDR2 FQNEAQ (reference sequence). This CDR3 contains 13 residues. J was trimmed by 8 bases and V by 6 bases; bases with no gene match: 9. CDR3 residues: CASRSSGDSGYTF. The CDR3 nucleotides are TGTGCCAGCAGATCATCCGGGGACAGCGGCTACACCTTC.